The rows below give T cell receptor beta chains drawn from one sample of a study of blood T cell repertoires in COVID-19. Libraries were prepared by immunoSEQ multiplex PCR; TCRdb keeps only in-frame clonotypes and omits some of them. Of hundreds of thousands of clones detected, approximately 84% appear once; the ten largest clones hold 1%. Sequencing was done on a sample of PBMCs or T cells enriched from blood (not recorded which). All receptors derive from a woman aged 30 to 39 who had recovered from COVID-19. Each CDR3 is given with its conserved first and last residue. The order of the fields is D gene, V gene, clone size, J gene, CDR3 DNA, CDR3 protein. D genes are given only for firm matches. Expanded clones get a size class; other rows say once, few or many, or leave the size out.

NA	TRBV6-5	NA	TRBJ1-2	TGTGCCAGCAGTTACTCACAGGGTCCCCTGAGTGGCTACACCTTC	CASSYSQGPLSGYTF
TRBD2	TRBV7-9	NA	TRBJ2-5	TGTGCCAGCAGCTTACCAACTAGCGGGGACCCCAAAGAGACCCAGTACTTC	CASSLPTSGDPKETQYF
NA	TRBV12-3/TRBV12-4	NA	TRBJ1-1	TGTGCCAGCAGTTTGCAGGCGAACACTGAAGCTTTCTTT	CASSLQANTEAFF
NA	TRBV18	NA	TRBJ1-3	TGTGCCAGCTCACCAATCAGGGGAAACACCATATATTTT	CASSPIRGNTIYF
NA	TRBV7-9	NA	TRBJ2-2	TGTGCCAGCAGCACCCAGGGGACCCACACCGGGGAGCTGTTTTTT	CASSTQGTHTGELFF
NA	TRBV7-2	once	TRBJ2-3	TGTGCCAGCAGCGTAACCTGGACAGGCACAGATACGCAGTATTTT	CASSVTWTGTDTQYF
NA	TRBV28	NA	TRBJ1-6	TGTGCCAGCAGCCCTATCGGGAGCTCCTATAATTCACCCCTCCACTTT	CASSPIGSSYNSPLHF
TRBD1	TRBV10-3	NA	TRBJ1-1	TGTGCCATCAGGGGACAGGATAACACTGAAGCTTTCTTT	CAIRGQDNTEAFF
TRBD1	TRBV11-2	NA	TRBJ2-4	TGTGCCAGCAGCTCGATTGGACAGGGTAATAGCATTCAGTACTTC	CASSSIGQGNSIQYF
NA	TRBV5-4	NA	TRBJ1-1	TGTGCCAGCAGCCGCGACTCCATTGAAGCTTTCTTT	CASSRDSIEAFF
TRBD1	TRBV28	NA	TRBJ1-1	TGTGCCAGCAGACCAGGACAGGGATCGAACACTGAAGCTTTCTTT	CASRPGQGSNTEAFF
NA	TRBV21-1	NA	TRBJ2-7	TGTGCCAGCAGCAAAGCGCGGAAGGGGTGGTACGAGCAGTACTTC	CASSKARKGWYEQYF
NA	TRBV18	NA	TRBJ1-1	TGTGCCAGCTCACCCTCAGGGAAGGGGGACACTGAAGCTTTCTTT	CASSPSGKGDTEAFF
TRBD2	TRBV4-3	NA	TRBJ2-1	TGCGCCAGCAGCCAAGATGAAACTAGCGGGGGGGCGAATGAGCAGTTCTTC	CASSQDETSGGANEQFF
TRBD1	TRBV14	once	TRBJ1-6	TGTGCCAGCAGCCCCAGACAGGGGGAATATAATTCACCCCTCCACTTT	CASSPRQGEYNSPLHF
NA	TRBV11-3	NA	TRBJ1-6	TGTGCCAGCAGCCAAACAGGCTATAATTCACCCCTCCACTTT	CASSQTGYNSPLHF
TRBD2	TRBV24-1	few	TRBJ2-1	TGTGCCACCAGTGATTTAGTCGGGGGGGCCTACAATGAGCAGTTCTTC	CATSDLVGGAYNEQFF
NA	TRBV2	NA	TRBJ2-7	TGTGCCAGCATTAAGTGGAGGGAATTCGCCTACGAGCAGTACTTC	CASIKWREFAYEQYF
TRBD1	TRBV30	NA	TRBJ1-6	TGTGCCTGGAGTGGGACAGGTTATAATTCACCCCTCCACTTT	CAWSGTGYNSPLHF
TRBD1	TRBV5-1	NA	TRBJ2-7	TGCGCCAGCAGCCTGGACAGGGGGCTTTACGAGCAGTACTTC	CASSLDRGLYEQYF
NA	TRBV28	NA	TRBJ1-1	TGTGCCAGCACTACTGCTGGCGCAGGTGGAACTGAAGCTTTCTTT	CASTTAGAGGTEAFF
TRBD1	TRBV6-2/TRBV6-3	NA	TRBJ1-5	TGTGCCAGCAGTTCTTCAGGGGGCCGCAATCAGCCCCAGCATTTT	CASSSSGGRNQPQHF
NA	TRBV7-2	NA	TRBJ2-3	TGTGCCAGCAGCTTAGACGGGTCAGATACGCAGTATTTT	CASSLDGSDTQYF
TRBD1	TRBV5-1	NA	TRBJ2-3	TGCGCCAGCAGCTTCGGGACAGACACAGATACGCAGTATTTT	CASSFGTDTDTQYF
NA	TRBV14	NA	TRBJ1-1	TGTGCCAGCAGTCTCCAGGGGAACACTGAAGCTTTCTTT	CASSLQGNTEAFF
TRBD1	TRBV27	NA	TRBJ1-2	TGTGCCAGCAGTCCTCCCGGGACAGTCTATGGCTACACCTTC	CASSPPGTVYGYTF
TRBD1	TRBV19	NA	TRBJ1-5	TGTGCCAGTAGGAGTTGGGGACAGGGCACGAATCAGCCCCAGCATTTT	CASRSWGQGTNQPQHF
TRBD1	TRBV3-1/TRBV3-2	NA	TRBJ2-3	TGTGCCAGCAGCCAAGAGCGGCTCAGAGGGGGACAGGGAGCCGATACGCAGTATTTT	CASSQERLRGGQGADTQYF
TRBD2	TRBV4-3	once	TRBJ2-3	TGCGCCAGCAGCCAAGAAGCCTGGACTAGCGGGGGAGCAGATACGCAGTATTTT	CASSQEAWTSGGADTQYF
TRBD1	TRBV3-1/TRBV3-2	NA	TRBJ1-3	TGTGCCAGCAGCCGCGGGACAGCGACCTCTGGAAACACCATATATTTT	CASSRGTATSGNTIYF
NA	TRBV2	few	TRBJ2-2	TGTGCCACCCTGAGGGCAACGAACACCGGGGAGCTGTTTTTT	CATLRATNTGELFF
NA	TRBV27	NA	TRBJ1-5	TGTGCCAGCTCCTTCAGGAGCAATCAGCCCCAGCATTTT	CASSFRSNQPQHF
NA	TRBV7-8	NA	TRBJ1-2	TGTGCCAGCAGCCGAGAGGAGGGCCTCCTCTATGGCTACACCTTC	CASSREEGLLYGYTF
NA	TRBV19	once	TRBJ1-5	TGTGCCAGTAGTATTTGGGGGCCTGGGCAGCCCCAGCATTTT	CASSIWGPGQPQHF
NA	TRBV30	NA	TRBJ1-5	TGTGCCTGGAGTAGTGGACAGAAGAATCAGCCCCAGCATTTT	CAWSSGQKNQPQHF
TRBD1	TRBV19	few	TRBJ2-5	TGTGCCAGTAGAGGACAGGGTTGGGATACCCAGTACTTC	CASRGQGWDTQYF
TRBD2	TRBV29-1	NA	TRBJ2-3	TGCAGCGTTTCCGGGACTATGTCTACGCAGTATTTT	CSVSGTMSTQYF
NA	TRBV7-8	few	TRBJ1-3	TGTGCCAGCAGCTTAGCGCAGGGCCCCGGCTCTGGAAACACCATATATTTT	CASSLAQGPGSGNTIYF
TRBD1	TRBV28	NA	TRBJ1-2	TGTGCCAGCACCATCACCGGGACAGGCGGCTACACCTTC	CASTITGTGGYTF
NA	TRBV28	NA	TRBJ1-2	TGTGCCAGCAGCCAAGGGCGGGGGGCTTCGGGCTATGGCTACACCTTC	CASSQGRGASGYGYTF
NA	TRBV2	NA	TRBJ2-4	TGTGCCAGCATAAGGGGTATTGGAGCCAAAAACATTCAGTACTTC	CASIRGIGAKNIQYF
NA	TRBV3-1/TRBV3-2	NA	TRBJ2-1	TGTGCCAGCAGCCAAGCGGACTTGCAGTTCTTC	CASSQADLQFF
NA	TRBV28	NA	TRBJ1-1	TGTGCCAGCAGAGGTGGGCCCAACACTGAAGCTTTCTTT	CASRGGPNTEAFF